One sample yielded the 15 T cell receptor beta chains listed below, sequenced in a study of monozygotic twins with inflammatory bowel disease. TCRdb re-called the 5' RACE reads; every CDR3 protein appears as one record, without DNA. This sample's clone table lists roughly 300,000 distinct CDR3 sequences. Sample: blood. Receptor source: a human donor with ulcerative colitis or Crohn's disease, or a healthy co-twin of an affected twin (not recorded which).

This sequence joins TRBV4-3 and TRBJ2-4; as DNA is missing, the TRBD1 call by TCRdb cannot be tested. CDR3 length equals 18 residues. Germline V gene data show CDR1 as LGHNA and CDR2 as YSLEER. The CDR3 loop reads CASSKGVGGRWGKNIQYF.

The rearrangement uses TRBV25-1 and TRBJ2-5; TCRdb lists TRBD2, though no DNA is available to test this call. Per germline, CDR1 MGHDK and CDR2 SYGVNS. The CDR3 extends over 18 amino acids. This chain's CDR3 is CASSVSSSGRAHGETQYF.

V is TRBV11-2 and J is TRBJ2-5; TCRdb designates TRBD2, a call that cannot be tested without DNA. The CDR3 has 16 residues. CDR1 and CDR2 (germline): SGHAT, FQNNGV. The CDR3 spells CASSLEMLRGRETQYF.

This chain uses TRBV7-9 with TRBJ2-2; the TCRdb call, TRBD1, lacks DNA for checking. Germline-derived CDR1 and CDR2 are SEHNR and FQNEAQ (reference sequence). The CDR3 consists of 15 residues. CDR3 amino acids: CASSRSRDSPGELFF.

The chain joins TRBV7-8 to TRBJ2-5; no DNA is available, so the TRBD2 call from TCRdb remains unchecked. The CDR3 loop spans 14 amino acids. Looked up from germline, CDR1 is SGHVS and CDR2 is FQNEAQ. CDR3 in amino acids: CASSLLQRQETQYF.

CDR3 region: CASTHGTGGRETQYF. The rearrangement joins TRBV12-3 or TRBV12-4 to TRBJ2-5; TCRdb reports TRBD1, a call that lacks DNA to check it against. This CDR3 has 15 amino acids.

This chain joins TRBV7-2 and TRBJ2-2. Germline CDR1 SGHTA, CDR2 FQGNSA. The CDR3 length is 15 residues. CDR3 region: CASSPTASNTGELFF. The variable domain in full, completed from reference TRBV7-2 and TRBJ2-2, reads GAGVSQSPSNKVTEKGKDVELRCDPISGHTALYWYRQSLGQGLEFLIYFQGNSAPDKSGLPSDRFSAERTGGSVSTLTIQRTQQEDSAVYLCASSPTASNTGELFFGEGSRLTVL.

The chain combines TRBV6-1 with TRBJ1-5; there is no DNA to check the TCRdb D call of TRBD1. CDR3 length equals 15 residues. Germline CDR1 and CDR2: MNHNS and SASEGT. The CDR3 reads CASTISAGSNQPQHF.

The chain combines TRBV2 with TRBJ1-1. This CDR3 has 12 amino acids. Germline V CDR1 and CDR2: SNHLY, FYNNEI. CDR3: CASTERNTEAFF.

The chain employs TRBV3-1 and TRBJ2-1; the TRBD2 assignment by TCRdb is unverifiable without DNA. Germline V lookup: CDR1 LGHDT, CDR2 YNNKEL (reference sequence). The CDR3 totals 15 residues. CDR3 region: CASSHAGTTYNEQFF.

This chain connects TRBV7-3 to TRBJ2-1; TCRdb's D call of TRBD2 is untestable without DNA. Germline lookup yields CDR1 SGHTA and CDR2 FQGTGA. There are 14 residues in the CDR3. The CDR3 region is CASSIGQTNNEQFF.

The CDR3 reads CASSLFATGGFGELFF. J is TRBJ2-2 and V is TRBV5-4; with no DNA, the TCRdb D assignment of TRBD1 cannot be verified. Germline V gene sequence: CDR1 SGHNT, CDR2 YYREEE (reference sequence). This CDR3 has 16 residues.

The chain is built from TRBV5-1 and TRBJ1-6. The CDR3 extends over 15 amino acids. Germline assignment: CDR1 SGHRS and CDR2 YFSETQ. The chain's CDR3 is CASSLSGSRNSPLHF.

CDR3 region: CASSGLQGAIRYTF. The V gene is TRBV25-1, the J gene TRBJ1-2; TCRdb returns TRBD1, unconfirmable since there is no DNA. CDR1 and CDR2 from the germline V gene are MGHDK and SYGVNS. The CDR3 is 14 amino acids.

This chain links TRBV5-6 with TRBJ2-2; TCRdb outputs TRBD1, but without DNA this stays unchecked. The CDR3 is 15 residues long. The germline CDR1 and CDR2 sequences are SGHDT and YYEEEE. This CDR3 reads CASSRRDRNTGELFF.